This T cell receptor (beta chain) stems from a study of blood T cells in healthy people across ages (dated by TCRdb to between 2015 and 2017). Concerning the study at large: In model experiments, roughly one uniquely barcoded TCR beta cDNA molecule per two T cells was captured by template switching. To avoid experimental bias, donors of different ages were distributed randomly across sequencing lanes. Using deep sequencing normalized with unique cDNA molecular identifiers, the study measured how TCR beta repertoire diversity changes with age. Two additional independent replicas of 1 million unique cDNA reads from the same blood draw were analyzed for two donors (one aged 18 to 30 and one aged 80 or older). The donors were divided into four age groups: young (average approximately 17 years), middle-aged (about 41), aged (approximately 59) and long-lived (82).

What the authors observed across the whole study: As age increased, observed TCR beta diversity per million T cells dropped in a roughly linear way, and a significant reduction was already evident by age 40. There was a strong correlation between observed TCR beta diversity and the percentage of naive T cells measured by flow cytometry. Bulk unsorted PBMC profiling prevented conclusive comparison of naive and antigen-experienced compartments. Compared with the aged group, the long-lived group had more naive CD4+ T cells, fewer expanded clones and increased TCR diversity, suggesting age selection. Estimates of total diversity from one million sequenced T cells were regarded as lower bounds and underestimates. Donor CMV infection status was unknown, potentially confounding age-related changes in expanded clonotypes.

Library prep was done by 5' RACE. Sequenced on an Illumina HiSeq 2500. A second PCR of about 7 to 12 cycles was performed with a sample-barcoded 5' primer and a J-beta primer mix. A template-switch 5' adaptor carrying 12 random nucleotides introduced a unique molecular identifier onto each TCR beta cDNA molecule. Each sample yielded at least 3 million CDR3-containing paired-end reads. First-strand cDNA was synthesized from all RNA with the Mint cDNA synthesis kit, primed by a TRBC-specific oligonucleotide. After uracil-DNA glycosylase treatment, a first 18-cycle PCR used universal primers M1SS and BC2_uni_R on all cDNA. Per the original workflow: Normalization of each sample was performed by random selection of 1 million high-quality reads, each carrying a distinct molecular identifier. Reads sharing molecular identifiers were discarded rather than binned into consensus sequences. MiTCR, set to a Q25 quality threshold and the strictest error-elimination algorithm, was used for CDR3 identification, clonotype clustering and error correction. A nonparametric unseen species model with Euler transformation was used to estimate a lower bound on total TCR beta diversity. TCRdb redid the processing of the public reads, applying fastp at Q25 and MiXCR, and retained in-frame beta chains. Rows are unified per CDR3 protein, each entry keeping the most common DNA and genes. These V and J calls are TCRdb output, not the study's own analysis. The sample has hundreds of thousands of distinct CDR3 sequences on record, approximately 30% of them singletons. Around 14% of the sample is held by the ten biggest clonotypes.

This clonotype was detected a few times. It has no known antigen specificity. No base-level quality is on record; no much larger clone is a single base apart. The donors were roughly 40 Caucasian individuals from Russia, aged roughly 6 to 90 years, who were systemically healthy. Each donor gave 8 to 10 milliliters of peripheral blood, drawn into EDTA-treated Vacutainer tubes. Ficoll-Paque density-gradient centrifugation was used to isolate PBMCs, with at least 6.5 million per sample. Total RNA, at least 6 micrograms per sample, was extracted from PBMCs with Trizol reagent. For every donor, flow cytometry on a PBMC aliquot measured the percentage of naive CD45RAhigh/CD27high T cells. The CDR3 has 14 amino acids, counting the end cysteine and phenylalanine. Only the CDR3 DNA stays, 42 bases, in frame from base 1. The germline V gene yields MGHRA for CDR1 and YSYEKL for CDR2. The germline V and J ends show losses of 6 bases and 8 bases respectively, and no gene match explains 9 bases of the junction.

The receptor chain draws on TRBV4-1 and TRBJ1-2; 10 junctional bases match TRBD1. Sequenced sample: blood. The TCR was taken from a woman aged 80 or over in good health. The CDR3 region: CASRLDRGGRGYTF. The nucleotides read TGCGCCAGCAGGCTGGACAGGGGGGGCCGGGGCTACACCTTC.